This T cell receptor (beta chain) was identified in a study of radiotherapy plus CTLA-4 blockade in lung cancer. The study's findings and limits: Interferon-beta, together with early blood T cell clone dynamics, reportedly best predicted response.

The length of the CDR3 is 12 residues. Trimming removed 7 bases from V and 6 bases from J, with 10 bases in between. Germline V gene lookup returns CDR1 SNHLY and CDR2 FYNNEI. Produced via immunoSEQ multiplex PCR; TCRdb's table is partial and in-frame only. The sample lists roughly 48,000 clones, roughly four fifths occurring once. Points on this clone: Antigen: not known.

The TCR comes from a human donor with non-small cell lung cancer who had stable disease on radiotherapy plus ipilimumab. The V and J genes are TRBV2 and TRBJ2-1, with D possibly matching TRBD2 (6 bases). Sequencing was performed on peripheral blood, taken from a patient treated with radiotherapy plus ipilimumab. The CDR3 spells CASTLLANEQFF. The CDR3 nucleotides read TGTGCCAGCACCCTACTAGCCAATGAGCAGTTCTTC.